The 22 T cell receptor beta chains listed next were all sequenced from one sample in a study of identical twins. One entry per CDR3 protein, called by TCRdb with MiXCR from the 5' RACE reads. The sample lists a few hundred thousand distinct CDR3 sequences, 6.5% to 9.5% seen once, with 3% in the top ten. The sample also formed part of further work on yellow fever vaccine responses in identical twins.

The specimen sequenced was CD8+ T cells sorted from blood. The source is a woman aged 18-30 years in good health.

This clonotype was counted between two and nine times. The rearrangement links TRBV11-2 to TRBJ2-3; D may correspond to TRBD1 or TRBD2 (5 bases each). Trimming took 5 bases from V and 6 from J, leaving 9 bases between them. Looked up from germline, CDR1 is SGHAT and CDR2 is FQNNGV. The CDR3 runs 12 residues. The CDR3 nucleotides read TGTGCCAGCAGCACTGGGGGTGATACGCAGTATTTT. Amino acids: CASSTGGDTQYF.

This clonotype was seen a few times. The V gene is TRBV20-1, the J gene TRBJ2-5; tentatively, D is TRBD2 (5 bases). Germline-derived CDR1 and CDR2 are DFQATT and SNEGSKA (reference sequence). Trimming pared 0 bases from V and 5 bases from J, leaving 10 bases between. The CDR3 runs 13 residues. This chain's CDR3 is CSARERGWETQYF. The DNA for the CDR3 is TGCAGTGCTAGAGAACGGGGTTGGGAGACCCAGTACTTC.

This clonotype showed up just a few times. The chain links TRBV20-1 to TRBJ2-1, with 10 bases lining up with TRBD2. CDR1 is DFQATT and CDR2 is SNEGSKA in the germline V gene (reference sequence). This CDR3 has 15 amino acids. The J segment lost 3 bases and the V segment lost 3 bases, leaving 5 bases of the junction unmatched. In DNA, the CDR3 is TGCAGTGCTAGGGAGAGACTAGCGGGCTACAATGAGCAGTTCTTC. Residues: CSARERLAGYNEQFF.

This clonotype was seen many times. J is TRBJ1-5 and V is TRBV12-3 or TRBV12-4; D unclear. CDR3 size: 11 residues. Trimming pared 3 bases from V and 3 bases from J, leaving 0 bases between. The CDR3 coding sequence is TGTGCCAGCAGTTTCAATCAGCCCCAGCATTTT. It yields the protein CASSFNQPQHF.

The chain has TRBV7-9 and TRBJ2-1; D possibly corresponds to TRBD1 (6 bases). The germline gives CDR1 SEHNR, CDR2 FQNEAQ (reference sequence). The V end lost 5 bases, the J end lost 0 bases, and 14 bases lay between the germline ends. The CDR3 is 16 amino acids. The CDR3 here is CASSPRDIGSYNEQFF. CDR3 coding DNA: TGTGCCAGCAGCCCCCGGGACATTGGCTCCTACAATGAGCAGTTCTTC.

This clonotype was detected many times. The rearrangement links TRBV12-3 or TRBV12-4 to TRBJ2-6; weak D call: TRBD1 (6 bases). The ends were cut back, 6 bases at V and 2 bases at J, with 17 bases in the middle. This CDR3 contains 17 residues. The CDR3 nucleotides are TGTGCCAGCAGGGACCTAACAGGGTTGGCTGGGGCCAACGTCCTGACTTTC. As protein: CASRDLTGLAGANVLTF.

CDR3 bases: TGTGCCAGCAGTTACTCCGGACAGGGGGACGAGCAGTACTTC. Its protein is CASSYSGQGDEQYF. The J gene is TRBJ2-7, the V gene TRBV6-5, with 10 positions matching TRBD1. The CDR3 is 14 residues long. From germline, CDR1 is MNHEY and CDR2 SVGAGI. The V segment lost 0 bases and the J segment 5 bases; nucleotides outside the gene matches: 1.

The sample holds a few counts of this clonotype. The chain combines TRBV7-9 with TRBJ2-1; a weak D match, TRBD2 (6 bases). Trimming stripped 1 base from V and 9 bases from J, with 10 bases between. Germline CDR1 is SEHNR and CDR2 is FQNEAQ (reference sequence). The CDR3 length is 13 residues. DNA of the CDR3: TGTGCCAGCAGCTTAGTATACGGGGGTGAGCAGTTCTTC. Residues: CASSLVYGGEQFF.

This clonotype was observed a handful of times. The CDR3 nucleotides read TGTGCCAGCAGCTCACGACAGGACACTGAAGCTTTCTTT. This codes for CASSSRQDTEAFF. The chain couples TRBV13 to TRBJ1-1; a weak D match, TRBD1 (6 bases). Trimming shortened V by 4 bases and J by 3 bases, and 9 bases separated the two germline ends. This CDR3 is 13 amino acids long. CDR1 is PRHDT, CDR2 FYEKMQ, per germline (reference sequence).

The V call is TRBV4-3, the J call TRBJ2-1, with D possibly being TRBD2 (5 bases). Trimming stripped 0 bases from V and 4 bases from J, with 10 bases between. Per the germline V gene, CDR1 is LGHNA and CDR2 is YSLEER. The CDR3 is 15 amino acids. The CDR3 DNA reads TGCGCCAGCAGCCAAGAACTAGAGCGGTACAATGAGCAGTTCTTC. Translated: CASSQELERYNEQFF.

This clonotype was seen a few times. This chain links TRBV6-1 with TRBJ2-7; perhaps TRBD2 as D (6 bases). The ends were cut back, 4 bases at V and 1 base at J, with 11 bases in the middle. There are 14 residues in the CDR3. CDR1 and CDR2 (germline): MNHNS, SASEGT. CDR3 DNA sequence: TGTGCCAGCAGTGTAGCGGCGAGATCCTACGAGCAGTACTTC. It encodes CASSVAARSYEQYF.

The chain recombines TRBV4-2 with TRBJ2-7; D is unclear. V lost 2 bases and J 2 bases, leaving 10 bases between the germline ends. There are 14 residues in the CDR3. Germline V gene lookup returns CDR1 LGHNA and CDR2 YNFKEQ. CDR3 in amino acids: CASSQSASPYEQYF. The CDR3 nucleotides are TGTGCCAGCAGCCAATCAGCTTCTCCCTACGAGCAGTACTTC.

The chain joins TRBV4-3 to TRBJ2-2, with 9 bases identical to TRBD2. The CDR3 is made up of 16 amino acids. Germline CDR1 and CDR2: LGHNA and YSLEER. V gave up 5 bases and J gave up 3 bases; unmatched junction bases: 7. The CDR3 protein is CASSVSSGRYTGELFF. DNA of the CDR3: TGCGCCAGCAGCGTGAGTAGCGGGAGATACACCGGGGAGCTGTTTTTT.

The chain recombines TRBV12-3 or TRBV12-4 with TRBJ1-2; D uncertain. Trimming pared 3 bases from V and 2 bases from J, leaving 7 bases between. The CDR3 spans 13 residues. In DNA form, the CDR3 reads TGTGCCAGCAGTTTGAAACGAAACTATGGCTACACCTTC. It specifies CASSLKRNYGYTF.

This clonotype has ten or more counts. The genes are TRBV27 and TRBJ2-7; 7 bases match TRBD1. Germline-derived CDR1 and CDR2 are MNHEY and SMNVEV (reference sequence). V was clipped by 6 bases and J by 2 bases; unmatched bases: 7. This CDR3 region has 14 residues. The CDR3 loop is CASSPGQETYEQYF. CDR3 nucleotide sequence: TGTGCCAGCAGCCCCGGACAGGAAACCTACGAGCAGTACTTC.

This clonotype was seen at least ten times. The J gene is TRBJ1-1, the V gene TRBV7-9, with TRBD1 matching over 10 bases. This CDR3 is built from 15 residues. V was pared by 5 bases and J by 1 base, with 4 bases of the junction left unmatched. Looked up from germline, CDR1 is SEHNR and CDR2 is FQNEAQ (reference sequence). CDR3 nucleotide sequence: TGTGCCAGCAGCATCGGGACAGGGGAGAACACTGAAGCTTTCTTT. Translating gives CASSIGTGENTEAFF. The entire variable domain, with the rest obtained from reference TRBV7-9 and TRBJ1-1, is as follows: DTGVSQNPRHKITKRGQNVTFRCDPISEHNRLYWYRQTLGQGPEFLTYFQNEAQLEKSRLLSDRFSAERPKGSFSTLEIQRTEQGDSAMYLCASSIGTGENTEAFFGQGTRLTVV.

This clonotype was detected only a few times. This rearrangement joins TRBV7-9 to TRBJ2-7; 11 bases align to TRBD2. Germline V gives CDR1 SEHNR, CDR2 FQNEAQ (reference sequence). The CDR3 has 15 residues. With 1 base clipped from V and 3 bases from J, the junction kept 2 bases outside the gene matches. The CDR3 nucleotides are TGTGCCAGCAGCTTAGTAGCGGGAGGGTTCTACGAGCAGTACTTC. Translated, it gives CASSLVAGGFYEQYF.

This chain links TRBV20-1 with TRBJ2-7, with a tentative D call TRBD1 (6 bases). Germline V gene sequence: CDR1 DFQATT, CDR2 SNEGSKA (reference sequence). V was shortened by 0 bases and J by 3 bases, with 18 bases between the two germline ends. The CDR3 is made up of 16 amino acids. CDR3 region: CSARDLIQGKNYEQYF. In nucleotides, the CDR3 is TGCAGTGCTAGAGATCTTATTCAGGGGAAAAACTACGAGCAGTACTTC.

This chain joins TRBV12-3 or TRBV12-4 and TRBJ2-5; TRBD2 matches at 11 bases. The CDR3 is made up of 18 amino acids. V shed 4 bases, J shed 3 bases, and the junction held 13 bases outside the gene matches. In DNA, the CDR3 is TGTGCCAGCAGTTCGACTAGCGGGGACGTTACCGGAGAAGAGACCCAGTACTTC. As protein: CASSSTSGDVTGEETQYF.

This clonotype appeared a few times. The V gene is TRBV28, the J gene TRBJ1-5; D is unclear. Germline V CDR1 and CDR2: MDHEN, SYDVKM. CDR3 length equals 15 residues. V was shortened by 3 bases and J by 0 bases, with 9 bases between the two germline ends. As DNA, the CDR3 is TGTGCCAGCAGTTTCTTTCGGTATAGCAATCAGCCCCAGCATTTT. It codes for CASSFFRYSNQPQHF.

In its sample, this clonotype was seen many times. The CDR3 DNA reads TGTGCCAGCAGTTTTGCAGGGGCGGATGATGAAAAACTGTTTTTT. This sequence encodes CASSFAGADDEKLFF. The chain is built from TRBV12-3 or TRBV12-4 and TRBJ1-4; tentatively, D is TRBD1 (6 bases). The CDR3 has 15 residues. Trimming pared 3 bases from V and 6 bases from J, leaving 14 bases between.

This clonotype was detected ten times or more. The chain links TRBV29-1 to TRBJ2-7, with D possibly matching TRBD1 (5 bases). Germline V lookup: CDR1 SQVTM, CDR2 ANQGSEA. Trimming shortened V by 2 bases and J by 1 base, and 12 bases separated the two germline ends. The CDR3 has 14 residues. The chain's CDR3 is CSVEKGDGSYEQYF. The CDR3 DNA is TGCAGCGTTGAAAAAGGGGATGGGTCCTACGAGCAGTACTTC.